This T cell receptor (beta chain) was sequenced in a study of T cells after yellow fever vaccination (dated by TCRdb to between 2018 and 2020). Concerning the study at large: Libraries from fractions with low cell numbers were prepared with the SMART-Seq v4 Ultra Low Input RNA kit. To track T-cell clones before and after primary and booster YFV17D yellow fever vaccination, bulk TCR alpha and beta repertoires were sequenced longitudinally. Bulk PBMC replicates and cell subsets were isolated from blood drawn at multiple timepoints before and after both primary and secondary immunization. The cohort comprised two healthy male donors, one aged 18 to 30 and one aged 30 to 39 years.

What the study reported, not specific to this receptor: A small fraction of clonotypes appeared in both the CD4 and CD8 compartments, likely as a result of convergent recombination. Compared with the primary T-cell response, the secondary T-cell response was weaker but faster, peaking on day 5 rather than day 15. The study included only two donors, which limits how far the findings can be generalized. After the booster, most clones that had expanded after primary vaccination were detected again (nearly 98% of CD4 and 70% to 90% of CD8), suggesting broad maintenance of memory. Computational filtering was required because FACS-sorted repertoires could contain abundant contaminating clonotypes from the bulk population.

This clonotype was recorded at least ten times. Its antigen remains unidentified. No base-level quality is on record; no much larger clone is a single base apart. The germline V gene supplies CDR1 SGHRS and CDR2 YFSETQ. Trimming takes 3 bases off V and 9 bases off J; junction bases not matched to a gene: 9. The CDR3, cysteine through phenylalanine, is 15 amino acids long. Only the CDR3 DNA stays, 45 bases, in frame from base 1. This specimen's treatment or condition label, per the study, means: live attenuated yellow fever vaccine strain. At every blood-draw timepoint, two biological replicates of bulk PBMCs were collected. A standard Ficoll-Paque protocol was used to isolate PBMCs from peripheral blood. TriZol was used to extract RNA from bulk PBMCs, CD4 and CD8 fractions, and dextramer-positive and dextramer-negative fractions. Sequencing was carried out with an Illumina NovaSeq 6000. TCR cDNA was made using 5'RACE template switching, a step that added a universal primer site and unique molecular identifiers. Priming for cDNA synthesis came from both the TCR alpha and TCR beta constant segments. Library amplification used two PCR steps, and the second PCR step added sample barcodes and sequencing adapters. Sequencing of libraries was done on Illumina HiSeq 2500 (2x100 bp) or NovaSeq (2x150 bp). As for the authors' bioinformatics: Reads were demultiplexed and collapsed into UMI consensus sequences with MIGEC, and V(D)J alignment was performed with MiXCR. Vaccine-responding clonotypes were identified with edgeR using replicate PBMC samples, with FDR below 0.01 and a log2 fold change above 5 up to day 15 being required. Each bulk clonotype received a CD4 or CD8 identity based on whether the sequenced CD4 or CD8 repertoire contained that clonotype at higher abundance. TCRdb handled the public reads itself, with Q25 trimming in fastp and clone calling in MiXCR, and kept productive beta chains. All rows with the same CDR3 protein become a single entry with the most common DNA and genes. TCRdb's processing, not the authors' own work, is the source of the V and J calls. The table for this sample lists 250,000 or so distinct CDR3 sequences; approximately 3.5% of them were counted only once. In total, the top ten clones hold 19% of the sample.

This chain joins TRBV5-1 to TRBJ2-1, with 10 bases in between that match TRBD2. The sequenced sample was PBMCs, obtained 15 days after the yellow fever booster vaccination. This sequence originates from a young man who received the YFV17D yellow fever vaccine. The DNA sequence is TGCGCCAGCAGCTCCCCTAGCGGGGGAGGGGCTGAGCAGTTCTTC. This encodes CASSSPSGGGAEQFF.